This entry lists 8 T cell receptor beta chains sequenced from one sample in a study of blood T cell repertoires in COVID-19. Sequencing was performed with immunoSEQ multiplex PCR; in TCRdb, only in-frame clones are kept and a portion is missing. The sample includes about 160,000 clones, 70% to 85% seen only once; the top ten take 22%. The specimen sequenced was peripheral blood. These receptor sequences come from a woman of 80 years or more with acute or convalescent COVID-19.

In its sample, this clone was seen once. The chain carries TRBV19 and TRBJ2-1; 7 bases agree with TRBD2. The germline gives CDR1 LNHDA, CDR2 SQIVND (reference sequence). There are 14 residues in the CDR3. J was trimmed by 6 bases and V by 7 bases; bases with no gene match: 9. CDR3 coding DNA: TGTGCCAGTAAAGGGGCGGGAGAACCCAATGAGCAGTTCTTC. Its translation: CASKGAGEPNEQFF. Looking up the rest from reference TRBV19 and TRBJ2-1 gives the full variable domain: DGGITQSPKYLFRKEGQNVTLSCEQNLNHDAMYWYRQDPGQGLRLIYYSQIVNDFQKGDIAEGYSVSREKKESFPLTVTSAQKNPTAFYLCASKGAGEPNEQFFGPGTRLTVL.

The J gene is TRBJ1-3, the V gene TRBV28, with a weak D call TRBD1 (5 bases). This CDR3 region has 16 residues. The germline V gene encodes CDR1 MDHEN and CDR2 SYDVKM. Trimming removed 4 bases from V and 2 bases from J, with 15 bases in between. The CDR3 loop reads CASSSPQGTTGNTIYF. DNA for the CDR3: TGTGCCAGCAGTTCCCCTCAGGGAACCACTGGAAACACCATATATTTT.

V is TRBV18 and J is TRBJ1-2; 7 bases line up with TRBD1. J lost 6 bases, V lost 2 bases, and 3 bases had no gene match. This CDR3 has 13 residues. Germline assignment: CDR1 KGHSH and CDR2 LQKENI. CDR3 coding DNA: TGTGCCAGCTCACCAAGGGACAGCGATGGCTACACCTTC. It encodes CASSPRDSDGYTF. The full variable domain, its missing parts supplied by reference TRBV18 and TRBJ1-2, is NAGVMQNPRHLVRRRGQEARLRCSPMKGHSHVYWYRQLPEEGLKFMVYLQKENIIDESGMPKERFSAEFPKEGPSILRIQQVVRGDSAAYFCASSPRDSDGYTFGSGTRLTVV.

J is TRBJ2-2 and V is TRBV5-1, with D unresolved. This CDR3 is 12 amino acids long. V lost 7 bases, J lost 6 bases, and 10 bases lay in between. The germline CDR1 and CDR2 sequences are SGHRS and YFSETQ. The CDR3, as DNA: TGCGCCAGCCAAACTACCGCCGGGGAGCTGTTTTTT. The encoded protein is CASQTTAGELFF.

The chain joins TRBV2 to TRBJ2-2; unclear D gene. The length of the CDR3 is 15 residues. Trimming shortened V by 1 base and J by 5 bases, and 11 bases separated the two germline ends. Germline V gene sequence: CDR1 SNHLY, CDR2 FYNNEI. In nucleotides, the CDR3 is TGTGCCAGCAGTGAAGTCCCAGGTGGGACCGGGGAGCTGTTTTTT. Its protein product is CASSEVPGGTGELFF.

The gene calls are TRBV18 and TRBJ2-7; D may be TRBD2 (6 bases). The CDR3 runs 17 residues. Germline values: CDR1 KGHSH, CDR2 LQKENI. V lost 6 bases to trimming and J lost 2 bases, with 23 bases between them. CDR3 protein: CASSPGDLAKPPYEQYF. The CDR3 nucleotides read TGTGCCAGCTCGCCAGGAGACCTAGCGAAACCCCCCTACGAGCAGTACTTC.

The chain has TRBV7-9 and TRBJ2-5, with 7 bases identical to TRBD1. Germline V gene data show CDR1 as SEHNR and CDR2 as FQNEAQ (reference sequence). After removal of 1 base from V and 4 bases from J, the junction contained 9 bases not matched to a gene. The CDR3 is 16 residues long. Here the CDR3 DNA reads TGTGCCAGCAGCTTAGTCGGTCCCAGGGGGATAGAGACCCAGTACTTC. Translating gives CASSLVGPRGIETQYF.

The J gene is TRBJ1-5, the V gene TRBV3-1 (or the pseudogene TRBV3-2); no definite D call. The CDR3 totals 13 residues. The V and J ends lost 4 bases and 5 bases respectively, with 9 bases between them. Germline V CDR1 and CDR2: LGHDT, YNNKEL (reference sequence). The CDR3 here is CASSPRGDQPQHF. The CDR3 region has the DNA TGTGCCAGCAGCCCCCGGGGAGATCAGCCCCAGCATTTT.